The 6 T cell receptor beta chains in this list originate from one sample, sequenced in a study of blood T cell repertoires in COVID-19. Profiling relied on immunoSEQ multiplex PCR, and the TCRdb table lists in-frame clones only, not all of them. The sample carries some 20,000 clones, 86% recorded once. Sequenced: peripheral blood. The receptor source for this set is a human donor in a cohort sampled during active COVID-19.

The chain carries TRBV6-5 and TRBJ2-1; 11 bases are shared with TRBD2. CDR1 MNHEY and CDR2 SVGAGI come from the germline V gene. V was clipped by 6 bases and J by 5 bases; unmatched bases: 3. The CDR3 sequence is 14 residues long. The CDR3 DNA is TGTGCCAGCAGGCCGGGACTAGCGGACAATGAGCAGTTCTTC. Translating it yields CASRPGLADNEQFF.

The rearrangement joins TRBV9 to TRBJ2-7, with TRBD1 matching 7 bases. Per germline, CDR1 SGDLS and CDR2 YYNGEE. The CDR3 has 15 residues. V dropped 0 bases and J dropped 1; count of bases not matched to a gene: 4. The CDR3: CASSVAGTASYEQYF. CDR3 in DNA: TGTGCCAGCAGCGTAGCCGGGACAGCATCCTACGAGCAGTACTTC.

This clone was picked up a small number of times. This chain joins TRBV25-1 and TRBJ1-2, with D tentatively TRBD1 (5 bases). The CDR3 covers 13 residues. Germline V CDR1 and CDR2: MGHDK, SYGVNS. V lost 7 bases, J lost 8 bases, and 17 bases lay in between. The CDR3 sequence is CASTSRGGRGYTF. For the CDR3, the DNA is TGTGCCAGCACCTCTCGGGGGGGAAGGGGCTACACCTTC.

This chain uses TRBV10-3 with TRBJ2-5; maybe TRBD2 (6 bases). The CDR3 totals 16 residues. Between the trimmed V and J ends, which lost 3 bases and 5 bases, there was a span of 19 bases. Germline CDR1 ENHRY, CDR2 SYGVKD. The CDR3 is CAISDKRGLRGETQYF. For the CDR3, the DNA is TGTGCCATCAGTGATAAGAGGGGACTGAGAGGCGAGACCCAGTACTTC.

The rearrangement joins TRBV5-4 to TRBJ2-1; TRBD2 is a possible D gene (6 bases). Germline-derived CDR1 and CDR2 are SGHNT and YYREEE (reference sequence). This CDR3 is built from 15 residues. Trimming stripped 0 bases from V and 0 bases from J, with 7 bases between. In DNA form, the CDR3 reads TGTGCCAGCAGCTTGGGGGGGGTCTCCTACAATGAGCAGTTCTTC. Amino acid sequence: CASSLGGVSYNEQFF.

The genes are TRBV5-1 and TRBJ2-3; 9 bases map to TRBD1. This CDR3 spans 15 amino acids. V shed 0 bases, J shed 4 bases, and the junction held 3 bases outside the gene matches. The germline gives CDR1 SGHRS, CDR2 YFSETQ. CDR3 amino acids: CASSLGDRVADTQYF. The DNA of the CDR3 is TGCGCCAGCAGCTTGGGGGACAGGGTCGCAGATACGCAGTATTTT.